This T cell receptor (beta chain) stems from a study of T cell changes during pregnancy in multiple sclerosis (dated by TCRdb to between 2017 and 2020). Study-level background: Changes in the T cell repertoire over the course of pregnancy were examined in this study in women with multiple sclerosis.

Details on this clone: Its antigen is currently not known. No qualities accompany the bases; no much larger clone lies one base away.

Libraries were built with the immunoSEQ multiplex PCR assay. TCRdb provides this immuneACCESS table in a form limited to in-frame rearrangements. Some clones are lacking; in checked studies, under half of them reflect an unresolved V gene, and why the rest are absent is not known. For this sample there are 85,000 to 130,000 clones; just under 95% appear just once. The ten largest clones take up 1.5% to 2% of the sample. The CDR3 numbers 14 residues from cysteine through phenylalanine. Only the CDR3 DNA stays, 42 bases, in frame from base 1. As encoded in the germline V gene, CDR1 is SGHRS while CDR2 is YFSETQ. Between the V and J ends, shortened by 5 bases and 6 bases respectively, the junction contains 15 bases.

This chain is built from TRBV5-1 and TRBJ2-1; the best D guess is TRBD2, with 6 bases matching. Source: peripheral blood, taken after pregnancy. The receptor was derived from a female donor with multiple sclerosis, enrolled in a pregnancy study. The DNA sequence is TGCGCCAGCAGTAGGCGTCAGGGAGGCAATGAGCAGTTCTTC. This translates into CASSRRQGGNEQFF.